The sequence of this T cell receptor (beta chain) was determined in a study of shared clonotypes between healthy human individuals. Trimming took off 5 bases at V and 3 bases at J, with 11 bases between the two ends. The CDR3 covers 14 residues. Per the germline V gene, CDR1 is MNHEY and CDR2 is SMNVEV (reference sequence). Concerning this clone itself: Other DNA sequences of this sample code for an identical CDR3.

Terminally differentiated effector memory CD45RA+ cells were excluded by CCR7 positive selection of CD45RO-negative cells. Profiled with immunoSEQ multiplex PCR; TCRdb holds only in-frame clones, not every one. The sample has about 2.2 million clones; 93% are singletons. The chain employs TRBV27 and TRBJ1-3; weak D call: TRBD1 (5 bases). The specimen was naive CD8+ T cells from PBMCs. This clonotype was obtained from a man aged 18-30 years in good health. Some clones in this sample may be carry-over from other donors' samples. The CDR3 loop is CASSPRGVGNTIYF. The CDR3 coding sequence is TGTGCCAGCAGTCCTCGGGGCGTTGGAAACACCATATATTTT.